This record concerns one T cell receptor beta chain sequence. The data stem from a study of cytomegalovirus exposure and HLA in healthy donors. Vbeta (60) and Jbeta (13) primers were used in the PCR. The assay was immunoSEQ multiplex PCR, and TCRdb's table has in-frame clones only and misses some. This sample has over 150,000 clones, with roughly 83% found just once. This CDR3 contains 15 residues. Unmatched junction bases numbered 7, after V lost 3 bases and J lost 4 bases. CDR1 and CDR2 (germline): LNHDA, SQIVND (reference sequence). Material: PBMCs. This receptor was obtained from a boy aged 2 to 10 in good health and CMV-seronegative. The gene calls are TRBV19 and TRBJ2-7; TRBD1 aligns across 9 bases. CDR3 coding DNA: TGTGCCAGTAGTATTGAGGGACAGGGAGATTACGAGCAGTACTTC. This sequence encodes CASSIEGQGDYEQYF.